Listed here are 19 T cell receptor beta chains from one sample, sequenced in a study of T cell responses to AZD1222 COVID-19 vaccine. This table comes from immunoSEQ multiplex PCR, and its TCRdb copy is limited to in-frame clones, with some not included. Among 65,000 to 70,000 clones listed, about three quarters were seen once. The material was peripheral blood, obtained on day 0 of AZD1222 vaccination. The receptors stem from an adult in good health.

The chain uses TRBV18 and TRBJ1-1, with D possibly being TRBD1 (6 bases). Germline V gives CDR1 KGHSH, CDR2 LQKENI. This CDR3 has 14 amino acids. Trimming stripped 8 bases from V and 5 bases from J, with 18 bases between. The CDR3 region is CASLRGGSRTEAFF. The CDR3 bases are TGTGCCAGCCTAAGAGGGGGTTCACGAACTGAAGCTTTCTTT. Using reference TRBV18 and TRBJ1-1 for the parts outside the CDR3, the full variable domain is NAGVMQNPRHLVRRRGQEARLRCSPMKGHSHVYWYRQLPEEGLKFMVYLQKENIIDESGMPKERFSAEFPKEGPSILRIQQVVRGDSAAYFCASLRGGSRTEAFFGQGTRLTVV.

The V and J genes are TRBV5-5 and TRBJ1-2, with TRBD1 as a possible D gene (6 bases). From germline, CDR1 is SGHKS and CDR2 YYEKEE (reference sequence). The CDR3 spans 14 residues. V lost 0 bases to trimming and J lost 5 bases, with 11 bases between them. CDR3 amino acids: CASSLEDRSYGYTF. The CDR3 nucleotides are TGTGCCAGCAGCTTGGAAGACAGGTCGTATGGCTACACCTTC. Supplemented by reference TRBV5-5 and TRBJ1-2, the full variable domain reads DAGVTQSPTHLIKTRGQQVTLRCSPISGHKSVSWYQQVLGQGPQFIFQYYEKEERGRGNFPDRFSARQFPNYSSELNVNALLLGDSALYLCASSLEDRSYGYTFGSGTRLTVV.

This chain joins TRBV18 and TRBJ2-5, with 9 bases matching TRBD1. Germline V gives CDR1 KGHSH, CDR2 LQKENI. Trimming took 2 bases from V and 1 from J; bases not matched to a gene: 5. CDR3 length: 16 amino acids. In DNA, the CDR3 is TGTGCCAGCTCACCAGAGTGGGACAGGGCCCAAGAGACCCAGTACTTC. Residues: CASSPEWDRAQETQYF.

The chain combines TRBV30 with TRBJ1-1; 8 nucleotides agree with TRBD1. With 5 bases clipped from V and 5 bases from J, the junction kept 4 bases outside the gene matches. CDR1 is GTSNPN and CDR2 is SVGIG in the germline V gene (reference sequence). This CDR3 contains 12 residues. The CDR3 reads CAWGQGGTEAFF. Written as DNA, the CDR3 is TGTGCCTGGGGACAGGGCGGGACTGAAGCTTTCTTT.

V is TRBV7-2 and J is TRBJ2-7; the D gene is possibly TRBD1 (6 bases). Between the trimmed V and J ends, which lost 1 base and 7 bases, there was a span of 14 bases. This CDR3 region has 14 residues. CDR1 is SGHTA and CDR2 is FQGNSA in the germline V gene. The CDR3 loop is CASSLVPSRGEQYF. CDR3 in DNA: TGTGCCAGCAGCTTAGTTCCGTCAAGGGGGGAGCAGTACTTC.

The rearrangement links TRBV11-3 to TRBJ2-7, with D hard to call. Trimming took off 6 bases at V and 3 bases at J, with 6 bases between the two ends. The CDR3 loop spans 11 amino acids. Germline lookup yields CDR1 SGHNT and CDR2 YENEEA. DNA of the CDR3: TGTGCCAGCAGGGAAGGCTACGAGCAGTACTTC. It codes for CASREGYEQYF.

A few counts support this clone. This chain connects TRBV2 to TRBJ1-6; D call uncertain. The CDR3 has 11 residues. Trimming left V 5 bases short and J 7 bases short, with 3 bases between. Germline V gene sequence: CDR1 SNHLY, CDR2 FYNNEI. DNA of the CDR3: TGTGCCAGCAGTTCCAATTCACCCCTCCACTTT. It codes for CASSSNSPLHF. Using reference TRBV2 and TRBJ1-6 for the parts outside the CDR3, the full variable domain is EPEVTQTPSHQVTQMGQEVILRCVPISNHLYFYWYRQILGQKVEFLVSFYNNEISEKSEIFDDQFSVERPDGSNFTLKIRSTKLEDSAMYFCASSSNSPLHFGNGTRLTVT.

This clone was recorded once. The chain links TRBV10-2 to TRBJ1-5, with D possibly being TRBD1 (6 bases). The V gene lost 2 bases and the J gene lost 7 bases, with 12 bases spanning the gap. Germline V CDR1 and CDR2: WSHSY, SAAADI. There are 14 residues in the CDR3. DNA for the CDR3: TGCGCCAGCAGTGAGGGGGGCAGGGACCAGCCCCAGCATTTT. Its translation is CASSEGGRDQPQHF.

This clone was counted only a few times. The chain is built from TRBV4-3 and TRBJ1-4; perhaps TRBD1 as D (5 bases). Trimming cost V 1 base and J 0 bases, with 6 bases left between them. CDR1 is LGHNA and CDR2 is YSLEER in the germline V gene. The CDR3 contains 15 residues. DNA of the CDR3: TGCGCCAGCAGCCAAGGGACAACAACTAATGAAAAACTGTTTTTT. Its protein is CASSQGTTTNEKLFF.

The V gene is TRBV2, the J gene TRBJ2-7, with a possible D match to TRBD1 (6 bases). The ends were cut back, 7 bases at V and 3 bases at J, with 13 bases in the middle. The CDR3 contains 13 residues. The V gene's germline CDR1 is SNHLY and CDR2 FYNNEI. The CDR3 protein is CASTPGQFYEQYF. The CDR3 DNA is TGTGCCAGCACCCCCGGACAGTTCTACGAGCAGTACTTC.

The gene calls are TRBV5-6 and TRBJ2-5; D gene ambiguous. V lost 1 base and J 5 bases, leaving 9 bases between the germline ends. Germline V gene data show CDR1 as SGHDT and CDR2 as YYEEEE. The CDR3 spans 13 residues. CDR3 region: CASSLRNGETQYF. CDR3 bases: TGTGCCAGCAGCTTGCGGAATGGGGAGACCCAGTACTTC.

CDR3 loop: CASSFPRTSGGGTDTQYF. The CDR3 nucleotides are TGTGCCAGCAGCTTTCCCCGTACTAGCGGGGGGGGCACAGATACGCAGTATTTT. V is TRBV5-6 and J is TRBJ2-3, with 13 nucleotides matching TRBD2. Germline V gives CDR1 SGHDT, CDR2 YYEEEE. This CDR3 comprises 18 residues. V shed 2 bases and J 1 base; nucleotides not matched to a gene: 7.

The chain is built from TRBV12-3 or TRBV12-4 and TRBJ2-2; no clear D gene. CDR3 size: 12 residues. The germline V and J ends were trimmed by 5 bases and 7 bases, with 8 bases remaining between them. The CDR3 region is CASSRTDGELFF. Written as DNA, the CDR3 is TGTGCCAGCAGTCGGACGGACGGGGAGCTGTTTTTT.

Details on this clone: Other DNA sequences of this sample code for an identical CDR3. This sequence joins TRBV28 and TRBJ1-2; 7 positions agree with TRBD1. The CDR3 runs 13 residues. CDR1 and CDR2 from the germline V gene are MDHEN and SYDVKM. J gave up 2 bases and V 3 bases, and 0 bases lay outside the gene matches. The CDR3 DNA reads as TGTGCCAGCAGTTTGGGACAGAACTATGGCTACACCTTC. As protein: CASSLGQNYGYTF.

This chain uses TRBV2 with TRBJ2-7; no reliable D call. The CDR3 has 13 residues. Trimming shortened V by 7 bases and J by 9 bases, and 19 bases separated the two germline ends. The germline CDR1 and CDR2 sequences are SNHLY and FYNNEI. CDR3 in amino acids: CASMVGTLGRQYF. The CDR3 nucleotides read TGTGCCAGCATGGTCGGTACTCTAGGCAGGCAGTACTTC.

J is TRBJ2-7 and V is TRBV10-3; D is perhaps TRBD1 (5 bases). Germline V gene lookup returns CDR1 ENHRY and CDR2 SYGVKD. Trimming cost V 2 bases and J 0 bases, with 11 bases left between them. The CDR3 covers 15 residues. The CDR3 spells CAISEPRTRSYEQYF. The CDR3, as DNA: TGTGCCATCAGTGAGCCCCGGACACGCTCCTACGAGCAGTACTTC.

V gene TRBV7-3 combines with J gene TRBJ2-6; D unresolved. The CDR3 length is 18 residues. The germline V gene has CDR1 SGHTA and CDR2 FQGTGA. Trimming removed 0 bases at V and 0 bases at J, with 12 bases between. The CDR3 loop reads CASSLTNQVPSGANVLTF. The CDR3 nucleotides read TGTGCCAGCAGCTTAACGAATCAAGTCCCCTCTGGGGCCAACGTCCTGACTTTC.

The V gene is TRBV30, the J gene TRBJ2-7, with D perhaps given as TRBD1 or TRBD2 (7 bases each). The CDR3 length is 15 residues. The ends were cut back, 0 bases at V and 3 bases at J, with 15 bases in the middle. The V gene's germline CDR1 is GTSNPN and CDR2 SVGIG (reference sequence). The CDR3 here is CAWSVGGGEGYEQYF. CDR3 DNA: TGTGCCTGGAGTGTAGGGGGCGGGGAGGGCTACGAGCAGTACTTC.

This chain uses TRBV19 with TRBJ2-5; a possible D gene is TRBD1 (5 bases). Germline-derived CDR1 and CDR2 are LNHDA and SQIVND (reference sequence). V shed 4 bases and J shed 1 base, with 10 bases lying between them. CDR3 length: 14 amino acids. CDR3 coding DNA: TGTGCCAGTAGTAGAAGACAGACCCAAGAGACCCAGTACTTC. It translates to CASSRRQTQETQYF.